Shown below are 13 T cell receptor beta chains from a single sample sequenced in a study of shared clonotypes between healthy human individuals. Repertoires were generated with immunoSEQ multiplex PCR, while TCRdb's copy carries only in-frame clones and drops some. The sample includes roughly 650,000 clones, around 97% seen only once; the top ten take approximately 0.057%. The specimen sequenced was naive CD4+ T cells sorted from blood. Noted subset: CD45RA+ positively selected. All receptors derive from a woman younger than 45 in good health.

This rearrangement joins TRBV10-1 to TRBJ2-5; D unresolved. The V gene lost 3 bases and the J gene lost 0 bases, with 5 bases spanning the gap. This CDR3 spans 13 amino acids. Looked up from germline, CDR1 is WNHNN and CDR2 is SYGVQD (reference sequence). This chain's CDR3 is CASSDGHQETQYF. CDR3 DNA sequence: TGCGCCAGCAGTGACGGCCACCAAGAGACCCAGTACTTC.

V usage is TRBV10-1 and J usage is TRBJ2-7, with 10 bases aligning to TRBD2. The germline V gene encodes CDR1 WNHNN and CDR2 SYGVQD (reference sequence). The CDR3 has 15 amino acids. V was pared by 4 bases and J by 4 bases, with 7 bases of the junction left unmatched. The CDR3 loop is CASSGTGTSVYEQYF. The CDR3 DNA is TGCGCCAGCAGTGGTACCGGGACTAGCGTATACGAGCAGTACTTC.

Only a few counts were recorded for this clone. The sample has other DNA sequences that encode this CDR3 too. The rearrangement uses TRBV5-1 and TRBJ2-5; D call uncertain. The CDR3 runs to 11 residues. Germline lookup yields CDR1 SGHRS and CDR2 YFSETQ. Trimming cost V 3 bases and J 2 bases, with 2 bases left between them. The CDR3 nucleotides read TGCGCCAGCAGCTATCAAGAGACCCAGTACTTC. Its translation is CASSYQETQYF.

This clone was recorded only once. The rearrangement uses TRBV29-1 and TRBJ1-4; 9 positions agree with TRBD1. CDR3 size: 14 residues. Trimming cost V 7 bases and J 8 bases; bases outside gene matches: 11. Germline loops: CDR1 SQVTM, CDR2 ANQGSEA. Here the CDR3 DNA reads TGCAGCGCCCACCTCACAGGGGGCAGGGAAAAACTGTTTTTT. It yields the protein CSAHLTGGREKLFF.

The gene calls are TRBV18 and TRBJ1-3; D not certain. Trimming removed 1 base from V and 0 bases from J, with 10 bases in between. There are 16 residues in the CDR3. The germline gives CDR1 KGHSH, CDR2 LQKENI. The CDR3 spells CASSPLEYSSGNTIYF. The DNA for the CDR3 is TGTGCCAGCTCACCACTGGAATACAGCTCTGGAAACACCATATATTTT. The variable domain in full, completed from reference TRBV18 and TRBJ1-3, reads NAGVMQNPRHLVRRRGQEARLRCSPMKGHSHVYWYRQLPEEGLKFMVYLQKENIIDESGMPKERFSAEFPKEGPSILRIQQVVRGDSAAYFCASSPLEYSSGNTIYFGEGSWLTVV.

The genes are TRBV7-3 and TRBJ2-5; TRBD1 might be the D (6 bases). The CDR3 extends over 16 amino acids. The germline V and J ends were trimmed by 1 base and 0 bases, with 12 bases remaining between them. Germline V lookup: CDR1 SGHTA, CDR2 FQGTGA. DNA of the CDR3: TGTGCCAGCAGCTTAAGCCCCAGGGGAAACCAAGAGACCCAGTACTTC. It specifies CASSLSPRGNQETQYF.

This clone was seen only once. This chain uses TRBV2 with TRBJ1-5; 9 positions agree with TRBD1. Trimming took 6 bases from V and 4 from J; bases not matched to a gene: 4. The germline CDR1 and CDR2 sequences are SNHLY and FYNNEI. CDR3 length: 14 residues. The CDR3 bases are TGTGCCAGCAGAGCCGGGACAGGGAATCAGCCCCAGCATTTT. It translates to CASRAGTGNQPQHF.

The chain links TRBV11-2 to TRBJ2-5, with no clear D. The V and J ends lost 5 bases and 11 bases respectively, with 12 bases between them. There are 11 residues in the CDR3. Germline lookup yields CDR1 SGHAT and CDR2 FQNNGV. This CDR3 reads CASSAYYQQYF. Written as DNA, the CDR3 is TGTGCCAGCAGCGCTTATTACCAGCAGTACTTC.

This clone was observed once. J is TRBJ1-6 and V is TRBV4-2; 7 bases are shared with TRBD1. The CDR3 spans 14 residues. CDR1 is LGHNA, CDR2 YNFKEQ, per germline. With V trimmed by 4 bases and J by 7 bases, 4 bases remained unmatched. The CDR3 DNA reads TGTGCCAGCAGCCCAGACAGGGACAATTCACCCCTCCACTTT. Residues: CASSPDRDNSPLHF.

This chain connects TRBV28 to TRBJ2-7, with unresolved D. Per germline, CDR1 MDHEN and CDR2 SYDVKM. The germline V and J ends were trimmed by 6 bases and 6 bases, with 15 bases remaining between them. The length of the CDR3 is 13 residues. The CDR3 is CASSPKGVFEQYF. The CDR3 DNA sequence: TGTGCCAGCAGCCCAAAAGGCGTCTTCGAGCAGTACTTC.

V usage is TRBV19 and J usage is TRBJ2-3, with TRBD2 matching over 9 bases. This CDR3 has 16 residues. From germline, CDR1 is LNHDA and CDR2 SQIVND (reference sequence). After removal of 4 bases from V and 0 bases from J, the junction contained 5 bases not matched to a gene. CDR3 sequence (DNA): TGTGCCAGTAGTAGCCCTAGCGGGATAAGCACAGATACGCAGTATTTT. It is translated as CASSSPSGISTDTQYF. Full variable domain (missing parts from reference TRBV19 and TRBJ2-3): DGGITQSPKYLFRKEGQNVTLSCEQNLNHDAMYWYRQDPGQGLRLIYYSQIVNDFQKGDIAEGYSVSREKKESFPLTVTSAQKNPTAFYLCASSSPSGISTDTQYFGPGTRLTVL.

The sample holds one count of this clone. The chain uses TRBV5-1 and TRBJ2-1; 12 bases match TRBD2. The CDR3 covers 16 residues. Unmatched junction bases numbered 7, after V lost 2 bases and J lost 7 bases. Germline-derived CDR1 and CDR2 are SGHRS and YFSETQ. CDR3 sequence reads: CASSFPLAGGPNEQFF. The CDR3 DNA reads as TGCGCCAGCAGCTTCCCTCTAGCGGGAGGGCCAAATGAGCAGTTCTTC.

The V and J genes are TRBV5-4 and TRBJ1-2; 7 bases line up with TRBD1. Germline CDR1 is SGHNT and CDR2 is YYREEE (reference sequence). The V gene end was trimmed by 5 bases and the J gene end by 4 bases; junction bases not matched to a gene: 5. The CDR3 is 13 residues long. The CDR3 DNA reads TGTGCCAGCAGGTCACAGGGGAGCTATGGCTACACCTTC. It yields the protein CASRSQGSYGYTF.